Below, one TCR beta chain is given with its context. This specimen comes from a study of blood T cell repertoires in COVID-19. The overall study: Acute and convalescent COVID-19 samples came from the United States, Italy and Spain. In each case, the material was cDNA or gDNA derived from T cells, B-cell-depleted T cells, or PBMCs.

V shed 5 bases and J shed 2 bases, with 9 bases lying between them. The CDR3 extends over 13 amino acids. Germline V gene lookup returns CDR1 LNHDA and CDR2 SQIVND (reference sequence). Authors' methods: Amplification from reference gene primers served as the basis for estimated nucleated cell counts. TCRdb keeps only in-frame clones here, not all; method: immunoSEQ multiplex PCR. That table furnishes V, J and clone size, whereas the DNA furnished D and trimming. The sample contains 150,000 to 200,000 clones, approximately 80% of which appear only once. This rearrangement joins TRBV19 to TRBJ1-1; TRBD1 is a possible D gene (6 bases). The sequence came from a woman in her 70s with COVID-19, enrolled during active disease. Sequenced sample: peripheral blood. In nucleotides, the CDR3 is TGTGCCAGTAGTGGACAGTCAAACACTGAAGCTTTCTTT. Translating it yields CASSGQSNTEAFF.